This T cell receptor (beta chain) was identified in a study of Tregs in tolerant kidney transplant recipients. Study outcomes and limitations: Biological reproducibility was not directly addressed, but technical replication error appeared minimal. The small number of patients limits these findings pending further validation. Tregs expanded with activated donor B cells seemed most donor-specific.

Trimming took 7 bases from V and 1 from J, leaving 7 bases between them. The CDR3 totals 11 residues. Per the germline V gene, CDR1 is DFQATT and CDR2 is SNEGSKA (reference sequence). Notes on this clone: Its specificity is unknown.

Unstimulated Tregs (CD4+CD25+CD127-) and CD4+CD25- non-Tregs were sorted from PBMCs. TCRdb's copy holds only in-frame clones and misses some; the assay was immunoSEQ multiplex PCR. Of 240,000 or so clones in the sample, around 82% were seen once. The specimen sequenced was CD4+ T cells from blood. The TCR sequence derives from a human donor in good health. This chain uses TRBV20-1 with TRBJ1-2; D is undetermined. CDR3 loop: CSVWFNYGYTF. CDR3 coding DNA: TGCAGTGTGTGGTTTAACTATGGCTACACCTTC.